The rows below give T cell receptor beta chains drawn from one sample of a study of T cell responses to AZD1222 COVID-19 vaccine. Method: immunoSEQ multiplex PCR; TCRdb's copy keeps in-frame clones and lacks some. The table lists around 150,000 clones, roughly 94% of them singletons. The specimen comprised peripheral blood, sampled 28 days after the second AZD1222 dose. All receptors derive from an adult who received the AZD1222 COVID-19 vaccine. Both conserved end residues are part of each CDR3. A D gene is named only where the DNA matches it firmly. Some rows have no size entry. The others give once, few or many, or a class for an expanded clone.

clone size: once
V gene: TRBV19
J gene: TRBJ2-1
D gene: .
CDR3 DNA: TGTGCCAGTAGTCAACCTCCCACGGAGCAGTTCTTC
CDR3 protein: CASSQPPTEQFF

clone size: .
V gene: TRBV27
J gene: TRBJ2-1
D gene: TRBD1
CDR3 DNA: TGTGCCAGCAGTCGGGACAGGGATCCCTACAATGAGCAGTTCTTC
CDR3 protein: CASSRDRDPYNEQFF

clone size: once
V gene: TRBV2
J gene: TRBJ1-1
D gene: .
CDR3 DNA: TGTGCCAGCAGGGGCAACACTGAAGCTTTCTTT
CDR3 protein: CASRGNTEAFF

clone size: .
V gene: TRBV27
J gene: TRBJ2-7
D gene: .
CDR3 DNA: TGTGCCAGCAGTTTATCCCCGACTCATACCTACGAGCAGTACTTC
CDR3 protein: CASSLSPTHTYEQYF

clone size: .
V gene: TRBV18
J gene: TRBJ1-2
D gene: .
CDR3 DNA: TGTGCCAGCTCACCCCTAGACAGTCCTTATGGCTACACCTTC
CDR3 protein: CASSPLDSPYGYTF

clone size: .
V gene: TRBV11-3
J gene: TRBJ1-2
D gene: .
CDR3 DNA: TGTGCCAGCAGCTTAGAGGGGGCCAGTTGGGGAGTCGGCTACACCTTC
CDR3 protein: CASSLEGASWGVGYTF

clone size: .
V gene: TRBV4-2
J gene: TRBJ2-3
D gene: TRBD2
CDR3 DNA: TGTGCCAGCAGCCAAAGTGGGCTAGCGGGCATAGATACGCAGTATTTT
CDR3 protein: CASSQSGLAGIDTQYF

clone size: .
V gene: TRBV30
J gene: TRBJ1-3
D gene: .
CDR3 DNA: TGTGCCTGGGGCCTCGGGGACACCATATATTTT
CDR3 protein: CAWGLGDTIYF

clone size: .
V gene: TRBV4-3
J gene: TRBJ2-7
D gene: TRBD1
CDR3 DNA: TGCGCCAGCAGCCGCCTGGGACAGGGTGACTACGAGCAGTACTTC
CDR3 protein: CASSRLGQGDYEQYF

clone size: .
V gene: TRBV4-1
J gene: TRBJ2-3
D gene: TRBD1
CDR3 DNA: TGCGCCAGCAGCCAAGAAGCGACAGGGAATAGAATTACAGATACGCAGTATTTT
CDR3 protein: CASSQEATGNRITDTQYF